The 29 T cell receptor beta chains listed next were all sequenced from one sample in a study of blood T cells in healthy people across ages. Sample-barcoded 5' priming and a J-beta primer mix drove a second PCR of about 7 to 12 cycles. Each CDR3 protein is one row after TCRdb ran MiXCR on the 5' RACE reads. The sample consists of fewer than 650,000 distinct CDR3 sequences, roughly a quarter of them appearing once. This sample also belongs to another study, concerning T cells of mothers and their children.

The sample consisted of blood. The receptor set was obtained from a boy aged 2-9 years in good health.

This clonotype was counted a few times. The V and J genes are TRBV18 and TRBJ1-6; TRBD1 agrees at 7 bases. With 2 bases clipped from V and 7 bases from J, the junction kept 8 bases outside the gene matches. Germline assignment: CDR1 KGHSH and CDR2 LQKENI. The CDR3 totals 16 residues. In nucleotides, the CDR3 is TGTGCCAGCTCACCAAGGATCAGGGGGGAGAATTCACCCCTCCACTTT. Encoded protein: CASSPRIRGENSPLHF.

In this sample, this clonotype turned up a few times. The chain links TRBV19 to TRBJ1-5; D is possibly TRBD1 (5 bases). V was pared by 3 bases and J by 2 bases, with 8 bases between. CDR3 length: 14 amino acids. Germline V lookup: CDR1 LNHDA, CDR2 SQIVND (reference sequence). CDR3 nucleotide sequence: TGTGCCAGTAGTATGCGCAGGGGCAATCAGCCCCAGCATTTT. Protein sequence: CASSMRRGNQPQHF.

The chain is built from TRBV25-1 and TRBJ2-4; 10 bases are a match to TRBD1. Trimming took 1 base from V and 2 from J; bases not matched to a gene: 5. The CDR3 loop spans 17 amino acids. Per germline, CDR1 MGHDK and CDR2 SYGVNS. This chain's CDR3 is CASSESGQGDTKNIQYF. Written as DNA, the CDR3 is TGTGCCAGCAGTGAATCAGGACAGGGGGATACCAAAAACATTCAGTACTTC. Based on the CDR3 plus reference TRBV25-1 and TRBJ2-4, the full variable domain is EADIYQTPRYLVIGTGKKITLECSQTMGHDKMYWYQQDPGMELHLIHYSYGVNSTEKGDLSSESTVSRIRTEHFPLTLESARPSHTSQYLCASSESGQGDTKNIQYFGAGTRLSVL.

The genes are TRBV4-1 and TRBJ2-2; D is unclear. Germline assignment: CDR1 MGHRA and CDR2 YSYEKL. The CDR3 sequence is 16 residues long. V was trimmed by 2 bases and J by 0 bases, leaving 10 bases between them. The DNA of the CDR3 is TGCGCCAGCAGCCAACCGTCGCAAGCGAACACCGGGGAGCTGTTTTTT. This translates into CASSQPSQANTGELFF.

DNA for the CDR3: TGTGCCAGCAGCGACAACAGGGGAGAGTACGAGCAGTACTTC. Amino acids: CASSDNRGEYEQYF. The V call is TRBV7-9, the J call TRBJ2-5, with 7 nucleotides matching TRBD1. TRBJ2-7 matches the DNA end more closely, so the J call is doubtful. This CDR3 has 14 amino acids. Germline V gene data show CDR1 as SEHNR and CDR2 as FQNEAQ (reference sequence).

The rearrangement uses TRBV6-1 and TRBJ1-3, with no clear D. The CDR3 has 14 residues. Between the trimmed V and J ends, which lost 2 bases and 0 bases, there was a span of 5 bases. Germline CDR1 is MNHNS and CDR2 is SASEGT. CDR3 loop: CASSEMFSGNTIYF. CDR3 bases: TGTGCCAGCAGTGAAATGTTCTCTGGAAACACCATATATTTT.

The chain uses TRBV6-5 and TRBJ1-5; maybe TRBD1 (5 bases). V dropped 7 bases and J dropped 4 bases, with 17 bases sitting between them. This CDR3 is 15 amino acids long. Per the germline V gene, CDR1 is MNHEY and CDR2 is SVGAGI. The CDR3, as DNA: TGTGCCAGCATCCTTCCGGAGGGGTTGAATCAGCCCCAGCATTTT. Amino acid sequence: CASILPEGLNQPQHF.

This sequence joins TRBV12-3 or TRBV12-4 and TRBJ2-2, with TRBD1 matching 8 bases. This CDR3 contains 14 residues. The V segment lost 7 bases and the J segment 7 bases; nucleotides outside the gene matches: 8. CDR3 loop: CASTMTGDNGELFF. The CDR3 DNA follows: TGTGCCAGCACCATGACAGGGGATAACGGGGAGCTGTTTTTT.

The rearrangement uses TRBV4-3 and TRBJ2-5; 7 bases match TRBD2. The germline V gene has CDR1 LGHNA and CDR2 YSLEER. This CDR3 has 18 amino acids. Losses at the gene ends were 1 base for V and 8 bases for J; bases not matched to a gene: 19. The CDR3 DNA sequence: TGCGCCAGCAGCCAAGGGCATACTAGCGCCCAGCGGGTAGATACCCAGTACTTC. It codes for CASSQGHTSAQRVDTQYF.

The chain recombines TRBV20-1 with TRBJ2-5; D is possibly TRBD2 (5 bases). This CDR3 has 13 amino acids. Germline lookup yields CDR1 DFQATT and CDR2 SNEGSKA (reference sequence). V was trimmed by 0 bases and J by 2 bases, leaving 7 bases between them. Here the CDR3 DNA reads TGCAGTGCTAGAGAGGGGAGACAAGAGACCCAGTACTTC. It translates to CSAREGRQETQYF.

The rearrangement joins TRBV2 to TRBJ2-7; TRBD1 agrees at 8 bases. This CDR3 region has 12 residues. The V gene end was trimmed by 3 bases and the J gene end by 6 bases; junction bases not matched to a gene: 1. CDR1 and CDR2 from the germline V gene are SNHLY and FYNNEI. The CDR3 is CASSEDRVEQYF. In DNA, the CDR3 is TGTGCCAGCAGTGAGGACAGGGTCGAGCAGTACTTC.

To note about this clonotype: A read error is possible here, since a much larger clone lies one base away. The chain has TRBV29-1 and TRBJ1-2, with D possibly being TRBD1 (5 bases). The CDR3 is 13 residues long. CDR1 and CDR2 from the germline V gene are SQVTM and ANQGSEA. Here the CDR3 reads CSVEAQGVYGHTF. In DNA form, the CDR3 reads TGCAGCGTTGAAGCGCAGGGAGTCTATGGCCACACCTTC.

This clonotype was detected a few times. This chain uses TRBV12-3 or TRBV12-4 with TRBJ2-7; D is perhaps TRBD1 or TRBD2 (5 bases each). The J call is uncertain, as TRBJ2-5 better fits the DNA end. This CDR3 region has 14 residues. The CDR3 coding sequence is TGTGCCAGCAGCCCGGGGCCAGAGAAAGAGACCCAGTACTTC. Its protein product is CASSPGPEKETQYF.

This clonotype showed up many times. V and J are TRBV6-1 and TRBJ2-6; D not resolved. Trimming took 3 bases from V and 4 from J, leaving 10 bases between them. This CDR3 comprises 15 residues. CDR1 MNHNS and CDR2 SASEGT come from the germline V gene. Here the CDR3 reads CASSDLTLGANVLTF. The DNA of the CDR3 is TGTGCCAGCAGTGATCTAACTCTGGGGGCCAACGTCCTGACTTTC.

This clonotype was detected a few times. The rearrangement joins TRBV7-3 to TRBJ1-2, with a tentative D call TRBD1 (5 bases). Germline V gives CDR1 SGHTA, CDR2 FQGTGA. This CDR3 is 15 amino acids long. Between the trimmed V and J ends, which lost 4 bases and 4 bases, there was a span of 16 bases. The CDR3 here is CASSSKGPRGYGYTF. CDR3 DNA: TGTGCCAGCAGCTCAAAGGGGCCGCGTGGCTATGGCTACACCTTC. The entire variable domain, with the rest obtained from reference TRBV7-3 and TRBJ1-2, is as follows: GAGVSQTPSNKVTEKGKYVELRCDPISGHTALYWYRQSLGQGPEFLIYFQGTGAADDSGLPNDRFFAVRPEGSVSTLKIQRTERGDSAVYLCASSSKGPRGYGYTFGSGTRLTVV.

This clonotype was seen more than once but under ten times. The chain has TRBV5-1 and TRBJ1-2; 7 nucleotides agree with TRBD1. Germline CDR1 is SGHRS and CDR2 is YFSETQ. Trimming cost V 4 bases and J 3 bases; bases outside gene matches: 3. CDR3 size: 13 residues. CDR3 nucleotides: TGCGCCAGCAGCCCAGGGGGACACTATGGCTACACCTTC. Amino acids: CASSPGGHYGYTF. Using reference TRBV5-1 and TRBJ1-2 for the parts outside the CDR3, the full variable domain is KAGVTQTPRYLIKTRGQQVTLSCSPISGHRSVSWYQQTPGQGLQFLFEYFSETQRNKGNFPGRFSGRQFSNSRSEMNVSTLELGDSALYLCASSPGGHYGYTFGSGTRLTVV.

The table lists this clonotype with a few counts. This chain connects TRBV5-1 to TRBJ2-5; D might be TRBD1 (6 bases). The DNA end is a closer match to TRBJ2-1, so the J assignment may be wrong. This CDR3 has 17 amino acids. From germline, CDR1 is SGHRS and CDR2 YFSETQ. The CDR3 sequence is CASSLTVQGTSYNEQFF. The CDR3 DNA reads TGCGCCAGCAGCTTAACAGTTCAGGGGACCTCATACAATGAGCAGTTCTTC.

The chain links TRBV29-1 to TRBJ2-5; a possible D gene is TRBD2 (6 bases). Trimming removed 5 bases at V and 2 bases at J, with 9 bases between. CDR1 SQVTM and CDR2 ANQGSEA come from the germline V gene. This CDR3 is built from 12 residues. The CDR3 coding sequence is TGCAGCGTTAGGACTATTCAAGAGACCCAGTACTTC. The encoded protein is CSVRTIQETQYF.

The J gene is TRBJ2-7, the V gene TRBV6-6; no clear D. The V gene's germline CDR1 is MNHNY and CDR2 SVGAGI (reference sequence). The CDR3 contains 13 residues. V dropped 8 bases and J dropped 2 bases, with 13 bases sitting between them. The CDR3 is CASLRPNPYEQYF. The CDR3 nucleotides are TGTGCCAGCCTGCGGCCTAATCCCTACGAGCAGTACTTC.

This clonotype has at least ten counts. The germline gene is not matched at one end of the junction; a read error may be the cause. The CDR3 here is CASSLGSPYEQYF. The CDR3 coding sequence is TGTGCCAGCAGTTTAGGCAGTCCCTACGAGCAGTACTTC. This rearrangement joins TRBV5-1 to TRBJ2-5; no firm D call. The closer fit of TRBJ2-7 to the DNA end suggests the J call may be wrong. The germline gives CDR1 SGHRS, CDR2 YFSETQ. This CDR3 spans 13 amino acids.

The chain couples TRBV29-1 to TRBJ2-5, with D perhaps matching TRBD1 (6 bases). The CDR3 runs 10 residues. V was clipped by 7 bases and J by 4 bases, with 7 bases between them. The germline V gene encodes CDR1 SQVTM and CDR2 ANQGSEA. For the CDR3, the DNA is TGCAGCGGGACAGTAGAGACCCAGTACTTC. Translation gives CSGTVETQYF.

The gene calls are TRBV27 and TRBJ2-3; TRBD2 agrees at 8 bases. The germline V gene encodes CDR1 MNHEY and CDR2 SMNVEV (reference sequence). The ends lost 3 bases at V and 0 bases at J; junction bases unmatched: 5. There are 16 residues in the CDR3. The CDR3 nucleotides are TGTGCCAGCAGTTTCTTCGCTAGCGGGAGCACAGATACGCAGTATTTT. Its translation: CASSFFASGSTDTQYF.

This rearrangement joins TRBV6-1 to TRBJ2-7; 7 nucleotides align to TRBD1. The ends lost 7 bases at V and 4 bases at J; junction bases unmatched: 4. The CDR3 totals 12 residues. Germline lookup yields CDR1 MNHNS and CDR2 SASEGT. The CDR3: CASITQGYEQYF. The CDR3 nucleotides read TGTGCCAGCATCACACAGGGGTACGAGCAGTACTTC.

The V call is TRBV4-3, the J call TRBJ2-2; 7 nucleotides match TRBD2. V lost 3 bases to trimming and J lost 4 bases; unmatched junction nucleotides: 11. CDR1 LGHNA and CDR2 YSLEER come from the germline V gene. The CDR3 sequence is 17 residues long. CDR3 DNA sequence: TGCGCCAGCAGCCAGCTAGCGGAAATTCGGGCCACCGGGGAGCTGTTTTTT. As protein: CASSQLAEIRATGELFF.

This clonotype was seen more than once but under ten times. The rearrangement joins TRBV7-2 to TRBJ1-2, with D perhaps matching TRBD1 (5 bases). Germline V gives CDR1 SGHTA, CDR2 FQGNSA. V was cut by 6 bases and J by 8 bases, with 10 bases left in between. The CDR3 length is 11 residues. The CDR3 sequence is CASSPQVGYTF. The DNA for the CDR3 is TGTGCCAGCAGTCCACAGGTCGGCTACACCTTC. Full variable domain (missing parts from reference TRBV7-2 and TRBJ1-2): GAGVSQSPSNKVTEKGKDVELRCDPISGHTALYWYRQSLGQGLEFLIYFQGNSAPDKSGLPSDRFSAERTGGSVSTLTIQRTQQEDSAVYLCASSPQVGYTFGSGTRLTVV.

This clonotype was observed a few times. This rearrangement joins TRBV27 to TRBJ2-4; D perhaps matches TRBD2 (6 bases). V lost 5 bases to trimming and J lost 0 bases, with 11 bases between them. The length of the CDR3 is 15 residues. Germline CDR1 is MNHEY and CDR2 is SMNVEV (reference sequence). DNA for the CDR3: TGTGCCAGCAGTCATGAGGGACTAGCCAAAAACATTCAGTACTTC. The encoded protein is CASSHEGLAKNIQYF.

The table lists this clonotype with a few counts. DNA for the CDR3: TGTGCCAGCAGTTTATGGGCAGGGGATAGGGGCTACACCTTC. Its protein is CASSLWAGDRGYTF. V is TRBV12-3 or TRBV12-4 and J is TRBJ1-2; the D gene is possibly TRBD1 (6 bases). The CDR3 extends over 14 amino acids. Trimming removed 2 bases at V and 8 bases at J, with 15 bases between.

This sequence joins TRBV6-5 and TRBJ2-5; D is perhaps TRBD1 (5 bases). The CDR3 has 14 amino acids. The ends were cut back, 0 bases at V and 5 bases at J, with 10 bases in the middle. Germline V gives CDR1 MNHEY, CDR2 SVGAGI. The chain's CDR3 is CASSYSRAPETQYF. DNA for the CDR3: TGTGCCAGCAGTTACTCCAGGGCGCCCGAGACCCAGTACTTC.

The chain uses TRBV29-1 and TRBJ2-5, with 8 bases matching TRBD2. Germline V gives CDR1 SQVTM, CDR2 ANQGSEA. V was clipped by 6 bases and J by 0 bases; unmatched bases: 12. The CDR3 runs 16 residues. In DNA, the CDR3 is TGCAGCGTAGCCGGACCCGGACTAGCTGACCAAGAGACCCAGTACTTC. As protein: CSVAGPGLADQETQYF.